This T cell receptor beta chain emerged from a study of blood T cell repertoires in COVID-19. Across the whole study: Samples came from the United States, Italy and Spain, spanning acute and convalescent COVID-19.

The germline V gene encodes CDR1 MDHEN and CDR2 SYDVKM. CDR3 size: 13 residues. V gave up 8 bases and J gave up 0 bases, with 8 bases separating them. As originally analysed: Counts of nucleated cells, estimated from reference gene primer amplification, were obtained. Data came from immunoSEQ multiplex PCR; TCRdb stores just in-frame clones and leaves some out. That table supplies the V and J calls and clone size; D and trimming were determined from the DNA. The sample contains 150,000 or so clones, about 87% of which appear only once. This chain links TRBV28 with TRBJ1-3; D remains ambiguous. The receptor was derived from a man aged 55-75 years with COVID-19, enrolled during active disease. Sequencing was done on a sample of peripheral blood. The CDR3 DNA reads as TGTGCCAGCCTCAGATTCTCTGGAAACACCATATATTTT. It encodes CASLRFSGNTIYF.